Each of the 13 T cell receptor beta chains below was sequenced from the same sample in a study of blood T cell repertoires in COVID-19. Clones were read by immunoSEQ multiplex PCR, and TCRdb kept only the in-frame ones, dropping some. Among about 330,000 clones listed, over 70% were seen once. The sequencing sample was made of PBMCs or T cells enriched from blood (not recorded which). Receptors originate from a man aged 30 to 39 who had recovered from COVID-19.

The rearrangement uses TRBV2 and TRBJ1-2; weak D call: TRBD1 (5 bases). Deletions cut 2 bases from V and 4 bases from J, with 11 bases between. Germline loops: CDR1 SNHLY, CDR2 FYNNEI. The CDR3 loop spans 14 amino acids. The DNA for the CDR3 is TGTGCCAGCAGTGAAAGACAGCTGGGCTATGGCTACACCTTC. Protein sequence: CASSERQLGYGYTF.

This chain joins TRBV2 and TRBJ1-1, with D perhaps TRBD1 (5 bases). This CDR3 has 15 residues. Trimming took off 4 bases at V and 0 bases at J, with 12 bases between the two ends. Germline V gives CDR1 SNHLY, CDR2 FYNNEI. The DNA for the CDR3 is TGTGCCAGCAGTGCCAGGACATACATGAACACTGAAGCTTTCTTT. It codes for CASSARTYMNTEAFF.

This rearrangement joins TRBV28 to TRBJ1-2; 8 bases line up with TRBD1. Germline loops: CDR1 MDHEN, CDR2 SYDVKM. With V trimmed by 3 bases and J by 7 bases, 7 bases remained unmatched. The CDR3 length is 14 residues. CDR3 sequence reads: CASSFDHRGIGYTF. DNA of the CDR3: TGTGCCAGCAGTTTTGATCACAGGGGGATTGGCTACACCTTC.

The chain employs TRBV7-2 and TRBJ2-3; 9 positions match TRBD2. Germline V gives CDR1 SGHTA, CDR2 FQGNSA. With 6 bases clipped from V and 2 bases from J, the junction kept 6 bases outside the gene matches. The CDR3 has 15 amino acids. The CDR3 bases are TGTGCCAGCAGACAGACTAGCGGATTCACAGATACGCAGTATTTT. This codes for CASRQTSGFTDTQYF.

This clone was found once. The gene calls are TRBV13 and TRBJ2-3; possibly TRBD2 for D (5 bases). V lost 3 bases to trimming and J lost 0 bases, with 13 bases between them. The V gene's germline CDR1 is PRHDT and CDR2 FYEKMQ (reference sequence). This CDR3 is 16 amino acids long. CDR3 in DNA: TGTGCCAGCAGCTTTGAGCGGACCTCTAGCACAGATACGCAGTATTTT. Translating gives CASSFERTSSTDTQYF.

The gene calls are TRBV10-2 and TRBJ1-6, with 9 bases identical to TRBD1. The CDR3 extends over 14 amino acids. Germline V gene sequence: CDR1 WSHSY, CDR2 SAAADI. J lost 8 bases, V lost 5 bases, and 4 bases had no gene match. The CDR3 region has the DNA TGCGCCAGCAGTTCACAGGGGGCTCATTCACCCCTCCACTTT. This encodes CASSSQGAHSPLHF.

The V call is TRBV11-1, the J call TRBJ2-5, with D possibly TRBD2 on 7 matching bases. Trimming cost V 3 bases and J 5 bases, with 10 bases left between them. In germline, CDR1 is SGHAT, CDR2 FQDESV (reference sequence). The CDR3 has 13 residues. The CDR3 spells CASSFAGAETQYF. The CDR3 region has the DNA TGTGCCAGCAGCTTTGCGGGGGCGGAGACCCAGTACTTC.

This clone was counted a single time. The chain employs TRBV5-6 and TRBJ1-1, with 9 bases aligning to TRBD1. V lost 4 bases and J lost 2; bases outside the gene matches: 12. This CDR3 region has 17 residues. Germline V gives CDR1 SGHDT, CDR2 YYEEEE. CDR3 in DNA: TGTGCCAGCAGCCAAACAGGGGGCGCCGGGCGAAACACTGAAGCTTTCTTT. Its protein is CASSQTGGAGRNTEAFF.

This chain joins TRBV12-3 or TRBV12-4 and TRBJ2-1, with a possible D match to TRBD2 (5 bases). CDR3 size: 13 residues. The V end was cut by 10 bases, the J end by 1 base, with 11 bases between. The CDR3 region has the DNA TGTGCCATACCCACGGGGTCCTACAATGAGCAGTTCTTC. Residues: CAIPTGSYNEQFF.

This clone was found a few times. This chain links TRBV7-7 with TRBJ1-5; 8 bases are shared with TRBD1. V trimming: 7 bases; J trimming: 5 bases; junction bases outside the gene matches: 7. Germline assignment: CDR1 SSHAT and CDR2 FNYEAQ (reference sequence). There are 14 residues in the CDR3. The CDR3 sequence: CASIIQGGDQPQHF. The CDR3 DNA follows: TGTGCCAGCATCATACAGGGGGGGGATCAGCCCCAGCATTTT.

V gene TRBV18 combines with J gene TRBJ2-1; TRBD2 is a possible D gene (7 bases). This CDR3 comprises 14 residues. Trimming took 2 bases from V and 5 from J, leaving 10 bases between them. CDR1 and CDR2 from the germline V gene are KGHSH and LQKENI. Written as DNA, the CDR3 is TGTGCCAGCTCACCAACAGGGAGGGACAATGAGCAGTTCTTC. Translating it yields CASSPTGRDNEQFF.

The CDR3 DNA is TGTGCCAGTAGTATCGGATTCAGGGTCAATCAGCCCCAGCATTTT. It yields the protein CASSIGFRVNQPQHF. The chain carries TRBV19 and TRBJ1-5, with a tentative D call TRBD1 (5 bases). V lost 3 bases, J lost 3 bases, and 12 bases lay in between. Germline lookup yields CDR1 LNHDA and CDR2 SQIVND (reference sequence). The CDR3 is 15 residues long.

The chain carries TRBV7-9 and TRBJ1-1, with D possibly TRBD1 on 5 matching bases. This CDR3 comprises 16 residues. Between the trimmed V and J ends, which lost 5 bases and 0 bases, there was a span of 16 bases. CDR1 and CDR2 (germline): SEHNR, FQNEAQ (reference sequence). The CDR3: CASSPAARGVNTEAFF. The CDR3 DNA reads TGTGCCAGCAGCCCCGCCGCCCGGGGGGTGAACACTGAAGCTTTCTTT.